Presented here are 22 T cell receptor beta chains from one specimen sequenced in a study of beta chain features in type 1 diabetes. Every isolated RNA sample was fully reverse transcribed, so sequencing captured expressed TCRB transcripts. Repertoires were generated with immunoSEQ multiplex PCR, while TCRdb's copy carries only in-frame clones and drops some. The sample includes around 170,000 clones, approximately 9.1% of them seen just once. Material: central memory CD4+ T cells from blood. Receptors were obtained from a woman between 18 and 29 years old in good health.

This clone was counted a few times. The CDR3: CASSLQVGNTEAFF. The DNA for the CDR3 is TGTGCCAGCAGCTTACAGGTGGGGAACACTGAAGCTTTCTTT. The rearrangement uses TRBV7-9 and TRBJ1-1, with D unclear. CDR3 length equals 14 residues. Germline-derived CDR1 and CDR2 are SEHNR and FQNEAQ (reference sequence). Trimming stripped 2 bases from V and 1 base from J, with 8 bases between.

The chain recombines TRBV5-8 with TRBJ2-5; D is ambiguous. V lost 2 bases and J lost 4, with 18 bases in between. CDR1 SGHTS and CDR2 YDEGEE come from the germline V gene. The CDR3 contains 16 residues. The CDR3 sequence: CASSLAASSLTETQYF. The CDR3 DNA follows: TGTGCCAGCAGCTTAGCCGCTTCGTCCCTAACAGAGACCCAGTACTTC.

The V call is TRBV15, the J call TRBJ2-7; no reliable D call. CDR1 LNHNV and CDR2 YYDKDF come from the germline V gene (reference sequence). CDR3 size: 15 residues. V was cut by 0 bases and J by 2 bases, with 11 bases left in between. The CDR3 coding sequence is TGTGCCACCAGCAGAGATTTCGGCGGAACCTACGAGCAGTACTTC. Encoded protein: CATSRDFGGTYEQYF.

The J gene is TRBJ2-1, the V gene TRBV11-2; TRBD2 might be the D (6 bases). Germline V gene lookup returns CDR1 SGHAT and CDR2 FQNNGV. V lost 6 bases and J 5 bases, leaving 14 bases between the germline ends. The length of the CDR3 is 14 residues. CDR3 bases: TGTGCCAGCAGTCGCGGGATTCCCAACAATGAGCAGTTCTTC. It translates to CASSRGIPNNEQFF.

The chain uses TRBV6-5 and TRBJ2-1; possibly TRBD1 for D (6 bases). The CDR3 loop spans 14 amino acids. The germline V gene encodes CDR1 MNHEY and CDR2 SVGAGI. V was pared by 2 bases and J by 3 bases, with 8 bases between. The CDR3 reads CASSYGRGYNEQFF. CDR3 in DNA: TGTGCCAGCAGTTACGGCAGGGGCTACAATGAGCAGTTCTTC.

Only a few counts were recorded for this clone. This sequence joins TRBV7-2 and TRBJ2-1; TRBD1 agrees at 9 bases. The CDR3 loop spans 15 amino acids. Germline V gives CDR1 SGHTA, CDR2 FQGNSA. With V trimmed by 6 bases and J by 3 bases, 6 bases remained unmatched. CDR3 sequence reads: CASRFRDRDYNEQFF. In DNA form, the CDR3 reads TGTGCCAGCAGGTTCCGGGACAGGGACTACAATGAGCAGTTCTTC.

This clone turned up a few times. The V and J genes are TRBV14 and TRBJ1-1; 7 bases agree with TRBD1. After removal of 4 bases from V and 5 bases from J, the junction contained 7 bases not matched to a gene. From germline, CDR1 is SGHDN and CDR2 FVKESK. The CDR3 extends over 14 amino acids. The CDR3 DNA sequence: TGTGCCAGCAGCCGACGACAGGGAAGAACTGAAGCTTTCTTT. Protein: CASSRRQGRTEAFF.

V usage is TRBV4-3 and J usage is TRBJ2-7; no clear D. The germline V gene has CDR1 LGHNA and CDR2 YSLEER. This CDR3 is 12 amino acids long. V was clipped by 1 base and J by 6 bases, with 7 bases between them. The CDR3 coding sequence is TGCGCCAGCAGCCAAGTCCGCGGCGAGCAGTACTTC. It encodes CASSQVRGEQYF.

The chain's CDR3 is CASSALAGVGTHEQYF. CDR3 nucleotide sequence: TGTGCCAGCAGCGCTTTAGCGGGAGTGGGAACCCACGAGCAGTACTTC. The V and J genes are TRBV9 and TRBJ2-7; 9 bases are shared with TRBD2. The CDR3 is 16 amino acids. Germline CDR1 reads SGDLS; CDR2 reads YYNGEE. The trim removed 3 bases at V and 5 bases at J, leaving 12 bases unmatched.

This clone was counted a few times. The chain combines TRBV7-2 with TRBJ2-3; D ambiguous. Trimming shortened V by 0 bases and J by 1 base, and 8 bases separated the two germline ends. The CDR3 runs to 15 residues. Germline CDR1 reads SGHTA; CDR2 reads FQGNSA. The CDR3 reads CASSLAGSGTDTQYF. The CDR3 coding sequence is TGTGCCAGCAGCTTAGCTGGCAGCGGCACAGATACGCAGTATTTT. Filled out from reference TRBV7-2 and TRBJ2-3, the complete variable domain reads GAGVSQSPSNKVTEKGKDVELRCDPISGHTALYWYRQSLGQGLEFLIYFQGNSAPDKSGLPSDRFSAERTGGSVSTLTIQRTQQEDSAVYLCASSLAGSGTDTQYFGPGTRLTVL.

This clone occurred a few times. The V and J genes are TRBV4-3 and TRBJ1-2; D is unclear. There are 15 residues in the CDR3. Trimming stripped 0 bases from V and 2 bases from J, with 10 bases between. Germline CDR1 LGHNA, CDR2 YSLEER. The CDR3 loop is CASSQEGRPNYGYTF. The CDR3 DNA follows: TGCGCCAGCAGCCAAGAGGGGAGACCGAACTATGGCTACACCTTC.

This clone has a handful of counts. The chain couples TRBV9 to TRBJ1-1, with 7 bases that match TRBD1. V trimming: 4 bases; J trimming: 9 bases; junction bases outside the gene matches: 9. Germline CDR1 SGDLS, CDR2 YYNGEE. This CDR3 has 13 amino acids. In DNA, the CDR3 is TGTGCCAGCAGCCAAACAGGGGATCGGAAAGCTTTCTTT. Its protein is CASSQTGDRKAFF.

The table lists this clone with a few counts. This rearrangement joins TRBV10-1 to TRBJ2-1, with D tentatively TRBD2 (6 bases). The CDR3 extends over 17 amino acids. V lost 4 bases and J 0 bases, leaving 16 bases between the germline ends. Germline V gene data show CDR1 as WNHNN and CDR2 as SYGVQD (reference sequence). In DNA, the CDR3 is TGCGCCAGCAGTGTCCAGAGCGGGCTAAGCTCCTACAATGAGCAGTTCTTC. Protein sequence: CASSVQSGLSSYNEQFF.

V is TRBV5-1 and J is TRBJ1-1, with 8 bases fitting TRBD1. V lost 0 bases, J lost 10 bases, and 5 bases stayed unmatched. CDR3 length equals 13 residues. Germline V lookup: CDR1 SGHRS, CDR2 YFSETQ. The CDR3 DNA reads as TGCGCCAGCAGCTTGGTAGGGACAGGCTTAGCTTTCTTT. Amino acid sequence: CASSLVGTGLAFF.

This clone was picked up a small number of times. This chain links TRBV2 with TRBJ2-4; D unresolved. In germline, CDR1 is SNHLY, CDR2 FYNNEI. V lost 2 bases and J lost 6, with 11 bases in between. CDR3 length: 14 residues. The chain's CDR3 is CASSEIPTLNIQYF. In DNA form, the CDR3 reads TGTGCCAGCAGTGAAATTCCTACCTTAAACATTCAGTACTTC.

V usage is TRBV5-4 and J usage is TRBJ2-1; the match to TRBD2 covers 8 bases. CDR1 and CDR2 (germline): SGHNT, YYREEE (reference sequence). The J segment lost 8 bases and the V segment lost 0 bases, leaving 10 bases of the junction unmatched. This CDR3 spans 16 amino acids. The CDR3 loop is CASSLALASGSYEQFF. Written as DNA, the CDR3 is TGTGCCAGCAGCTTGGCTTTGGCTAGCGGGTCGTATGAGCAGTTCTTC.

The J gene is TRBJ2-3, the V gene TRBV7-3; D ambiguous. V gave up 2 bases and J gave up 2 bases, with 8 bases separating them. Germline CDR1 and CDR2: SGHTA and FQGTGA. The CDR3 is made up of 14 amino acids. The CDR3 sequence is CASSLEALTDTQYF. In nucleotides, the CDR3 is TGTGCCAGCAGCTTAGAAGCCCTCACAGATACGCAGTATTTT. Drawing the rest from reference TRBV7-3 and TRBJ2-3, the complete variable domain is GAGVSQTPSNKVTEKGKYVELRCDPISGHTALYWYRQSLGQGPEFLIYFQGTGAADDSGLPNDRFFAVRPEGSVSTLKIQRTERGDSAVYLCASSLEALTDTQYFGPGTRLTVL.

This clone appeared a few times. V and J are TRBV19 and TRBJ1-2, with 12 positions matching TRBD1. Germline loops: CDR1 LNHDA, CDR2 SQIVND (reference sequence). J lost 7 bases, V lost 5 bases, and 8 bases had no gene match. This CDR3 comprises 15 residues. The CDR3 coding sequence is TGTGCCAGTAGTGGGCCGGGACAGGGGGCAGGTGGCTACACCTTC. It codes for CASSGPGQGAGGYTF.

This clone was picked up a small number of times. The chain uses TRBV29-1 and TRBJ1-2, with D perhaps matching TRBD1 (5 bases). Germline-derived CDR1 and CDR2 are SQVTM and ANQGSEA. V gave up 5 bases and J gave up 3 bases, with 13 bases separating them. This CDR3 spans 13 amino acids. The CDR3 DNA is TGCAGCGTTAGAATCGGGGGGGACTATGGCTACACCTTC. Its protein product is CSVRIGGDYGYTF.

This clone occurred a few times. V and J are TRBV5-1 and TRBJ2-7; D is possibly TRBD2 (5 bases). V shed 0 bases and J shed 2 bases, with 12 bases lying between them. From germline, CDR1 is SGHRS and CDR2 YFSETQ. The CDR3 sequence is 15 residues long. The CDR3 sequence: CASSLGPAETYEQYF. The DNA for the CDR3 is TGCGCCAGCAGCTTGGGCCCAGCGGAGACCTACGAGCAGTACTTC.

The chain carries TRBV7-3 and TRBJ2-5, with 7 bases that match TRBD1. CDR1 is SGHTA, CDR2 FQGTGA, per germline. Losses at the gene ends were 5 bases for V and 3 bases for J; bases not matched to a gene: 3. This CDR3 is 13 amino acids long. CDR3 sequence: CASSPGTEETQYF. CDR3 nucleotide sequence: TGTGCCAGCAGCCCGGGGACAGAAGAGACCCAGTACTTC.

Turning to this clone: Other DNA sequences in this specimen translate into the identical CDR3. The V call is TRBV10-3, the J call TRBJ2-1, with a possible D match to TRBD2 (6 bases). V lost 8 bases, J lost 6 bases, and 8 bases lay in between. Per germline, CDR1 ENHRY and CDR2 SYGVKD. The CDR3 runs 11 residues. The CDR3 sequence is CAIGGGNEQFF. Here the CDR3 DNA reads TGTGCCATCGGGGGAGGCAATGAGCAGTTCTTC.